These T cell receptor beta chains were read from a single sample in a study of blood T cell repertoires in COVID-19. This table comes from immunoSEQ multiplex PCR, and its TCRdb copy is limited to in-frame clones, with some not included. The table records around 200,000 clones, around 90% of them present only once. Source material: peripheral blood. These receptor sequences come from a man aged 35-49 years with acute or convalescent COVID-19. Each CDR3 is given with its conserved first and last residue. The order of the fields is D gene, J gene, V gene, clone size, CDR3 protein, CDR3 DNA. D genes are given only for firm matches. For some rows the clone size is stated as once, few or many, or as a class when expanded; others skip it.

TRBD1 TRBJ1-1 TRBV5-8 . CASSSYRDRPNTEAFF TGTGCCAGCAGCTCCTACCGGGACAGGCCGAACACTGAAGCTTTCTTT
. TRBJ2-1 TRBV7-6 . CASSLERREFF TGTGCCAGCAGCTTAGAACGCAGGGAATTCTTC
TRBD1 TRBJ1-2 TRBV4-3 . CASSQDRRRGHGYTF TGCGCCAGCAGCCAAGACAGGCGCAGGGGGCATGGCTACACCTTC
TRBD2 TRBJ2-7 TRBV6-5 once CASKPSGASYEQYF TGTGCCAGCAAACCAAGCGGGGCTAGCTACGAGCAGTACTTC
TRBD1 TRBJ1-2 TRBV19 . CASRTGPYGYTF TGTGCCAGTAGGACAGGGCCCTATGGCTACACCTTC
TRBD1 TRBJ2-7 TRBV18 . CASSPRQGAYEQYF TGTGCCAGCTCGCCGAGACAGGGAGCCTACGAGCAGTACTTC
. TRBJ2-1 TRBV19 . CASTPGSNLRQFF TGTGCCAGTACTCCAGGGTCAAATCTCCGGCAGTTCTTC
. TRBJ1-2 TRBV19 . CASSIVGVYGYTF TGTGCCAGTAGTATTGTCGGAGTCTATGGCTACACCTTC
. TRBJ2-2 TRBV18 . CASSPPSGANTGELFF TGTGCCAGCTCACCACCTTCAGGCGCGAACACCGGGGAGCTGTTTTTT
TRBD1 TRBJ1-1 TRBV25-1 . CASNIGTGRTEAFF TGTGCCAGCAACATTGGGACAGGGAGAACTGAAGCTTTCTTT
. TRBJ2-3 TRBV7-2 . CASSNRRAADTQYF TGTGCCAGCAGCAACCGCAGGGCAGCAGATACGCAGTATTTT
TRBD1 TRBJ1-4 TRBV28 . CASSPGQGSNEKLFF TGTGCCAGCAGTCCCGGACAGGGAAGTAATGAAAAACTGTTTTTT
TRBD1 TRBJ1-6 TRBV5-1 . CASSLKAPGQNSPLHF TGCGCCAGCAGCTTGAAGGCCCCGGGACAGAATTCACCCCTCCACTTT
. TRBJ2-5 TRBV25-1 . CASSEGKQGLRETQYF TGTGCCAGCAGTGAAGGGAAGCAGGGCTTGAGAGAGACCCAGTACTTC
TRBD2 TRBJ2-7 TRBV4-2 . CASSQDVGLGFYEQYF TGTGCCAGCAGCCAAGACGTAGGACTAGGGTTTTACGAGCAGTACTTC
TRBD1 TRBJ1-1 TRBV19 . CASSTLGGYTEAFF TGTGCCAGTAGTACTCTAGGGGGCTACACTGAAGCTTTCTTT
TRBD2 TRBJ2-6 TRBV7-9 few CASSDPTGGGGANVLTF TGTGCCAGCAGCGACCCCACCGGGGGGGGTGGGGCCAACGTCCTGACTTTC
TRBD1 TRBJ2-1 TRBV10-3 . CAISEGKGDRVYNEQFF TGTGCCATCAGTGAGGGGAAAGGGGACAGGGTCTACAATGAGCAGTTCTTC
. TRBJ2-7 TRBV21-1 . CASPGTVAYEQYF TGTGCCAGCCCCGGGACTGTAGCCTACGAGCAGTACTTC
. TRBJ2-5 TRBV4-1 . CASSHGGRADGGVETQYF TGCGCCAGCAGCCATGGAGGAAGGGCTGACGGGGGTGTAGAGACCCAGTACTTC
TRBD1 TRBJ2-7 TRBV27 . CASKGQGSLEQYF TGTGCCAGCAAAGGACAGGGCTCCCTCGAGCAGTACTTC
. TRBJ1-5 TRBV4-1 . CASSEAGSQQPQHF TGCGCCAGCAGCGAGGCAGGGTCTCAACAGCCCCAGCATTTT
. TRBJ2-2 TRBV7-9 . CASSSWDSGELFF TGTGCCAGCAGCTCCTGGGACTCCGGGGAGCTGTTTTTT
. TRBJ1-5 TRBV7-8 . CASSLRGQPQHF TGTGCCAGCAGCTTAAGGGGTCAGCCCCAGCATTTT
. TRBJ2-6 TRBV4-1 . CASSQERAGAESGANVLTF TGCGCCAGCAGCCAAGAAAGAGCAGGGGCTGAGTCTGGGGCCAACGTCCTGACTTTC
. TRBJ2-7 TRBV10-3 . CAISGNREWVYEQYF TGTGCCATCAGTGGAAACAGGGAGTGGGTCTACGAGCAGTACTTC
TRBD2 TRBJ2-3 TRBV3-1/TRBV3-2 . CASSQAGGVADTQYF TGTGCCAGCAGCCAAGCCGGGGGGGTCGCAGATACGCAGTATTTT
. TRBJ2-5 TRBV5-8 . CASTLRSGETQYF TGTGCCAGCACCCTACGGTCAGGAGAGACCCAGTACTTC
TRBD1 TRBJ2-7 TRBV6-5 . CASSLAGQGSYEQYF TGTGCCAGCAGTCTCGCGGGACAGGGGTCCTACGAGCAGTACTTC
. TRBJ2-5 TRBV28 once CASSLSREETQYF TGTGCCAGCAGTTTATCCAGGGAAGAGACCCAGTACTTC
. TRBJ1-1 TRBV5-6 . CASSLVGRNTEAFF TGTGCCAGCAGCTTGGTGGGGAGGAACACTGAAGCTTTCTTT
. TRBJ2-1 TRBV30 . CAWSWQIYNEQFF TGTGCCTGGAGCTGGCAGATATACAATGAGCAGTTCTTC
. TRBJ1-6 TRBV12-3/TRBV12-4 . CASGRLYNSPLHF TGTGCCAGCGGCCGTCTGTATAATTCACCCCTCCACTTT
. TRBJ1-1 TRBV6-1 . CASSEAPGANEAFF TGTGCCAGCAGTGAAGCGCCCGGAGCAAACGAAGCTTTCTTT
. TRBJ1-4 TRBV15 . CATSRVPGVNEKLFF TGTGCCACCAGCAGAGTCCCAGGGGTTAATGAAAAACTGTTTTTT
. TRBJ2-3 TRBV10-2 . CASSDRTATDTQYF TGCGCCAGCAGTGATCGGACAGCCACAGATACGCAGTATTTT
. TRBJ1-1 TRBV10-3 . CAVGGLLAEAFF TGTGCCGTTGGTGGACTGCTTGCTGAAGCTTTCTTT
. TRBJ1-6 TRBV11-2 . CASSLEAGSDSPLHF TGTGCCAGCAGCTTAGAAGCAGGGTCAGATTCACCCCTCCACTTT
. TRBJ2-5 TRBV9 once CASSSPSGPEKTQYF TGTGCCAGCAGCTCCCCCTCAGGGCCGGAGAAGACCCAGTACTTC
TRBD1 TRBJ2-7 TRBV5-4 . CASSLRQGASYEQYF TGTGCCAGCAGCCTCCGACAGGGGGCTAGTTACGAGCAGTACTTC
TRBD1 TRBJ1-2 TRBV2 once CASSDRGYGYTF TGTGCCAGCAGTGACAGGGGGTATGGCTACACCTTC
TRBD1 TRBJ2-5 TRBV29-1 . CSVEEAGGWETQYF TGCAGCGTTGAAGAGGCAGGGGGTTGGGAGACCCAGTACTTC
TRBD1 TRBJ2-1 TRBV7-2 . CASSPGQGYNEQFF TGTGCCAGCAGCCCCGGACAGGGATACAATGAGCAGTTCTTC
TRBD1 TRBJ2-7 TRBV10-2 . CASSYGTGVTYEQYF TGCGCCAGCAGTTACGGGACAGGGGTAACCTACGAGCAGTACTTC
. TRBJ1-5 TRBV6-5 . CASSSDDRRSNQPQHF TGTGCCAGCAGTTCCGACGACAGGAGAAGCAATCAGCCCCAGCATTTT
TRBD1 TRBJ2-2 TRBV11-1 . CASSERTGGDTGELFF TGTGCCAGCAGCGAAAGGACAGGGGGGGACACCGGGGAGCTGTTTTTT
TRBD2 TRBJ2-5 TRBV6-5 . CASSGTKETQYF TGTGCCAGCAGCGGGACTAAAGAGACCCAGTACTTC
TRBD1 TRBJ2-6 TRBV10-1 . CASSDSTPGQGAAGANVLTF TGCGCCAGCAGTGACTCAACCCCGGGACAGGGGGCGGCTGGGGCCAACGTCCTGACTTTC
TRBD1 TRBJ1-4 TRBV4-2 . CASSQEPGQGFEKLFF TGTGCCAGCAGCCAAGAGCCGGGACAGGGATTTGAAAAACTGTTTTTT
TRBD2 TRBJ2-2 TRBV10-1 . CASSGGGSNTGELFF TGCGCCAGCTCCGGGGGGGGGTCGAACACCGGGGAGCTGTTTTTT
. TRBJ2-5 TRBV7-9 . CASRLDRTQETQYF TGTGCCAGCAGACTGGACAGAACCCAAGAGACCCAGTACTTC
. TRBJ1-6 TRBV5-1 . CASSMLQDSPLHF TGCGCCAGCAGCATGCTACAGGATTCACCCCTCCACTTT
. TRBJ1-1 TRBV2 . CASNADTANTEAFF TGTGCCAGCAACGCGGACACCGCTAACACTGAAGCTTTCTTT
. TRBJ2-1 TRBV19 . CASSMQQYHEQFF TGTGCCAGTAGTATGCAACAGTACCATGAGCAGTTCTTC
TRBD1 TRBJ1-6 TRBV5-1 once CASSQGTGDSPLHF TGCGCCAGCAGCCAAGGGACAGGGGATTCACCCCTCCACTTT